This T cell receptor beta chain came from a study of shared clonotypes between healthy human individuals. Regarding the study as a whole: Researchers sampled blood only, noting tissue repertoires likely differ.

At a deep level, the assay was run. The authors' processing: Filtering differed because ImmunoSEQ produced junction-only sequences that carried no quality scores. The method was immunoSEQ multiplex PCR; TCRdb's version includes in-frame clones alone and lacks a portion of them. The DNA gave D and trimming, while V, J and clone size come from that table. Of around 2.5 million clones listed, approximately 94% are singletons. V lost 2 bases, J lost 0 bases, and 17 bases lay in between. This CDR3 comprises 17 residues. Germline V gene data show CDR1 as MGHDK and CDR2 as SYGVNS. On this clone: Its target is unknown.

The sequenced sample was naive CD4+ T cells from PBMCs. Subset meaning: CD45RA+ positively selected. The clonotype comes from a man between 18 and 35 years old in good health. Some clones in this sample may be carry-over from other donors' samples. The chain recombines TRBV25-1 with TRBJ2-7; maybe TRBD2 (5 bases). The CDR3 protein is CASSEQRAGSVSYEQYF. As DNA, the CDR3 is TGTGCCAGCAGTGAACAGAGGGCGGGCAGTGTCTCCTACGAGCAGTACTTC.